This TCR beta chain comes out of a study of cytomegalovirus exposure and HLA in healthy donors. The wider study: Caucasian-associated ancestry cluster membership applied to about 77% of around 400 genotyped donors.

CDR3 length: 14 amino acids. Germline V lookup: CDR1 SGHTA, CDR2 FQGNSA. V shed 1 base and J 7 bases; nucleotides not matched to a gene: 5. In the PCR, 60 Vbeta and 13 Jbeta primers were used. The repertoire was sequenced with immunoSEQ multiplex PCR; TCRdb's copy has only in-frame clones and lacks some. The data show 150,000 to 200,000 clones, with roughly 79% seen just once and more than 12% held by the top ten. Study results and caveats: Upon later analysis, TCR association rates were observed to vary by HLA locus, being highest for DRB1 and lowest for HLA-C. A later analysis showed that HLA-associated TCR beta chains had undergone more clonal expansion than equally common others.

In the case of this clone: Its antigen is still unknown.

The J gene is TRBJ2-7, the V gene TRBV7-2, with TRBD1 identical over 9 bases. This TCR was recovered from a middle-aged man in good health and CMV-seropositive. Sequenced: PBMCs. The CDR3 region has the DNA TGTGCCAGCAGCTTAGACAGGGGGCCGGGAGAGCAGTACTTC. Protein product: CASSLDRGPGEQYF. Based on the CDR3 plus reference TRBV7-2 and TRBJ2-7, the full variable domain is GAGVSQSPSNKVTEKGKDVELRCDPISGHTALYWYRQSLGQGLEFLIYFQGNSAPDKSGLPSDRFSAERTGGSVSTLTIQRTQQEDSAVYLCASSLDRGPGEQYFGPGTRLTVT.